This TCR beta chain was recovered during a study of CD8 T cells in ankylosing spondylitis. Whole-study results and caveats: There was reportedly significant enrichment of clones that were disease-linked in matched ankylosing spondylitis synovial fluid. Past studies reported some motif variants in reactive arthritis synovial fluid and blood. About 8 highly homologous variants made up a TCR beta motif, and this motif appeared characteristic of ankylosing spondylitis blood.

In its sample, this clonotype was seen a few times. Its antigen is not identified. This CDR3 comprises 16 residues. The TCR beta libraries were generated through quantitative 5'-RACE incorporating molecular barcodes. TCRdb reprocessed the 5' RACE reads via MiXCR and lists one record per CDR3 protein. The table lists nearly 350,000 distinct CDR3 sequences, about 15% of them singletons. The chain uses TRBV21-1 and TRBJ2-7; the table's D call TRBD2 went unverified against the DNA. TRBV21-1 is an annotated pseudogene. The receptor comes from a male donor with ankylosing spondylitis or in good health (not recorded which). Sequencing was carried out using blood, either unsorted or a sorted T cell fraction (not recorded which). The CDR3 nucleotides read TGTGCCAGCAGCAGATTAGAGGCGGAGGCCTCCTACGAGCAGTACTTC. As protein: CASSRLEAEASYEQYF.